The 6 T cell receptor beta chains presented below share a single source sample, sequenced in a study of blood T cell repertoires in COVID-19. Produced via immunoSEQ multiplex PCR; TCRdb's table is partial and in-frame only. The sample holds 25,000 to 30,000 clones, around 92% seen once. The sequenced material came from peripheral blood. These receptors originate from a human donor in a cohort sampled during active COVID-19.

The V call is TRBV11-2, the J call TRBJ2-7; D gene uncertain. The V end lost 3 bases, the J end lost 4 bases, and 10 bases lay between the germline ends. This CDR3 contains 13 residues. Germline V lookup: CDR1 SGHAT, CDR2 FQNNGV. CDR3 DNA sequence: TGTGCCAGCAGCTTTAATACGGTGTACGAGCAGTACTTC. It translates to CASSFNTVYEQYF. The full variable domain, its missing parts supplied by reference TRBV11-2 and TRBJ2-7, is EAGVAQSPRYKIIEKRQSVAFWCNPISGHATLYWYQQILGQGPKLLIQFQNNGVVDDSQLPKDRFSAERLKGVDSTLKIQPAKLEDSAVYLCASSFNTVYEQYFGPGTRLTVT.

This sequence joins TRBV5-4 and TRBJ2-7; 7 bases are shared with TRBD2. Germline CDR1 is SGHNT and CDR2 is YYREEE (reference sequence). This CDR3 is built from 18 residues. With V trimmed by 4 bases and J by 1 base, 17 bases remained unmatched. The CDR3 coding sequence is TGTGCCAGCAGCCATAGGGCCCATTTGAGGGGAGGGTCCTACGAGCAGTACTTC. Translated: CASSHRAHLRGGSYEQYF.

This chain connects TRBV6-6 to TRBJ1-1; D uncertain. The CDR3 is made up of 15 amino acids. V lost 2 bases to trimming and J lost 3 bases, with 13 bases between them. Germline V gene lookup returns CDR1 MNHNY and CDR2 SVGAGI (reference sequence). CDR3 coding DNA: TGTGCCAGCAGTTACCGGGGAGGTGGGGACACTGAAGCTTTCTTT. Translation: CASSYRGGGDTEAFF.

The V and J genes are TRBV2 and TRBJ1-6; weak D call: TRBD1 (6 bases). With 2 bases removed from V and 3 bases from J, the gap between germline ends came to 14 bases. The CDR3 totals 17 residues. CDR1 and CDR2 from the germline V gene are SNHLY and FYNNEI. CDR3 protein: CASSENRGGIYNSPLHF. As DNA, the CDR3 is TGTGCCAGCAGTGAAAACCGGGGGGGCATCTATAATTCACCCCTCCACTTT.

The chain joins TRBV12-3 or TRBV12-4 to TRBJ2-5; no reliable D call. Trimming took off 2 bases at V and 5 bases at J, with 6 bases between the two ends. The CDR3 loop spans 12 amino acids. The CDR3 DNA sequence: TGTGCCAGCAGTTTACGGCGGGAGACCCAGTACTTC. Amino acid sequence: CASSLRRETQYF.

The chain recombines TRBV12-3 or TRBV12-4 with TRBJ2-3; TRBD1 agrees at 8 bases. The CDR3 has 12 residues. The junction had 5 bases not matched to a gene; V was cut back by 6 bases and J by 9 bases. The CDR3 coding sequence is TGTGCCAGCAGCCCGGGACAGGCCACGCAGTATTTT. Protein sequence: CASSPGQATQYF.